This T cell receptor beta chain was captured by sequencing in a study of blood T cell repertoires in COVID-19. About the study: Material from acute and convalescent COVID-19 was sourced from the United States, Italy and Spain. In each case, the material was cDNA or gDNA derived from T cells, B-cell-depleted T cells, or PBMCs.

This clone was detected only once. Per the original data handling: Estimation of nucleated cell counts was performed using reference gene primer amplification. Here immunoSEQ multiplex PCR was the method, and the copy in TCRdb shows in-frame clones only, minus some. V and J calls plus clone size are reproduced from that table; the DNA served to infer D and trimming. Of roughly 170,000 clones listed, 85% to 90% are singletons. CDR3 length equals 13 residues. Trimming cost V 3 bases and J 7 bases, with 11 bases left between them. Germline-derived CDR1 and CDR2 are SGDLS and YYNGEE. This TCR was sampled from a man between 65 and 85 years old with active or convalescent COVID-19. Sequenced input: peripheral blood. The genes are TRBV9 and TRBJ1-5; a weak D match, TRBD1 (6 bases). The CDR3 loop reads CASSGAGDQPQHF. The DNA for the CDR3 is TGTGCCAGCAGCGGGGCAGGGGACCAGCCCCAGCATTTT.